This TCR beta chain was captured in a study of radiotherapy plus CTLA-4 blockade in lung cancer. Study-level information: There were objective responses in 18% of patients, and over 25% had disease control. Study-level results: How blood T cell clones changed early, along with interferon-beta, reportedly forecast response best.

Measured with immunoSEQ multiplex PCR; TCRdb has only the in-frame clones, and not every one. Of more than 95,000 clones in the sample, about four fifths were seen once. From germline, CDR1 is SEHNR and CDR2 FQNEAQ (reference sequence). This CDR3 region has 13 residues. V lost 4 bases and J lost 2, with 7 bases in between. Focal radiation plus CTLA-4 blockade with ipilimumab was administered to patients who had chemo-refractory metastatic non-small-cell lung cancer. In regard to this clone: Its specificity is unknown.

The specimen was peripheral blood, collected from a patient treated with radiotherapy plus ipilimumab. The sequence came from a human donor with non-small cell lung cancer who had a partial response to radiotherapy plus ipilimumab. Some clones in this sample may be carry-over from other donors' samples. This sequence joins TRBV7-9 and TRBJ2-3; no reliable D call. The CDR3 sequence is CASSSYPTDTQYF. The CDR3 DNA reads TGTGCCAGCAGCTCCTACCCCACAGATACGCAGTATTTT. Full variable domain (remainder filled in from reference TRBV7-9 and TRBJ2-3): DTGVSQNPRHKITKRGQNVTFRCDPISEHNRLYWYRQTLGQGPEFLTYFQNEAQLEKSRLLSDRFSAERPKGSFSTLEIQRTEQGDSAMYLCASSSYPTDTQYFGPGTRLTVL.